This T cell receptor (beta chain) was captured by sequencing in a study of cytomegalovirus exposure and HLA in healthy donors. In this sample, this clone turned up a few times. Its antigen is unknown. The study ran its PCR with 60 Vbeta and 13 Jbeta primers. The method was immunoSEQ multiplex PCR; TCRdb's version includes in-frame clones alone and lacks a portion of them. The sample contains some 130,000 clones, 75% to 90% of which appear only once. Study results and limitations: Investigators reported 150 to 200 TCR beta chains as tied to cytomegalovirus. Later findings reportedly placed an Asian-associated ancestry cluster below the approximately 700-donor mean for N-insertions.

CDR3 length: 17 amino acids. The germline gives CDR1 LNHDA, CDR2 SQIVND (reference sequence). V lost 2 bases and J lost 1; bases outside the gene matches: 11. The clonotype comes from a male donor in good health and CMV-seronegative. Sequencing was done on a sample of PBMCs. V and J are TRBV19 and TRBJ2-7; 7 bases are a match to TRBD1. Here the CDR3 DNA reads TGTGCCAGTAGTATACGGGCCTCAGGGGGTGCTTCCTACGAGCAGTACTTC. This encodes CASSIRASGGASYEQYF. Together with reference TRBV19 and TRBJ2-7, the CDR3 gives the full variable domain: DGGITQSPKYLFRKEGQNVTLSCEQNLNHDAMYWYRQDPGQGLRLIYYSQIVNDFQKGDIAEGYSVSREKKESFPLTVTSAQKNPTAFYLCASSIRASGGASYEQYFGPGTRLTVT.